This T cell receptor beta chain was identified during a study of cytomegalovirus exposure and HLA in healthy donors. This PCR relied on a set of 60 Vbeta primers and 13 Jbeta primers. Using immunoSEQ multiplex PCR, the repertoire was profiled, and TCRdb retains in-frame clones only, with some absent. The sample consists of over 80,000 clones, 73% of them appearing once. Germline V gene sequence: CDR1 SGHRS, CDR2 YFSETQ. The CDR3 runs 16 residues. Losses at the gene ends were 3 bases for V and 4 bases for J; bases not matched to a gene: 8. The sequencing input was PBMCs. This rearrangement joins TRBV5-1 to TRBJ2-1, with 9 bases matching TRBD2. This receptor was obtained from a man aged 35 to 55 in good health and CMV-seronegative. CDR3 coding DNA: TGCGCCAGCAGCTCGGGACTAGCCCCTTCATACAATGAGCAGTTCTTC. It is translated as CASSSGLAPSYNEQFF.